Sequencing of this T cell receptor (beta chain) was carried out in a study of shared clonotypes between healthy human individuals. Study summary: Each donor had three CD4 naive, three CD4 memory, two CD8 naive and one CD8 memory plate.

Profiling relied on immunoSEQ multiplex PCR, and the TCRdb table lists in-frame clones only, not all of them. The sample yields about 2.4 million clones, roughly 93% seen once. Each donor was a Caucasian adult residing in Nashville, Tennessee. Regarding this clone: Antigen unknown.

Findings of the study overall: In general, naive subsets displayed greater estimated richness than memory subsets did. Sharing across a few donors was seen in roughly 5.2% of naive CD4 clonotypes.

V gave up 7 bases and J gave up 7 bases, with 27 bases separating them. This CDR3 contains 16 residues. CDR1 and CDR2 from the germline V gene are SGHRS and YFSETQ. The chain uses TRBV5-1 and TRBJ2-7; possibly TRBD1 for D (6 bases). Sequenced sample: naive CD4+ T cells from PBMCs. Subset described: CD45RA+ positively selected. This clonotype originated in a man younger than 35 in good health. Some clones in this sample may be carry-over from other donors' samples. Here the CDR3 DNA reads TGCGCCAGCTCTCCTTTTCTAGGGCCAGGGGCAGGGGAGCAGTACTTC. The encoded protein is CASSPFLGPGAGEQYF.